These T cell receptor beta chains were read from a single sample in a study of cytomegalovirus exposure and HLA in healthy donors. Profiled with immunoSEQ multiplex PCR; TCRdb holds only in-frame clones, not every one. The profile shows 100,000 to 150,000 clones, approximately 71% of them singletons. The sample consisted of PBMCs. These receptors were obtained from a woman between 50 and 59 years old in good health and CMV-seronegative. Each CDR3 is given with its conserved first and last residue. A D gene is named only where the DNA matches it firmly. Expanded clones get a size class; other rows say once, few or many, or leave the size out.

clone_size | d_call | j_call | v_call | cdr3_aa | cdr3_nt
NA | NA | TRBJ1-5 | TRBV21-1 | CASSKAVAGYSGQPQHF | TGTGCCAGCAGCAAAGCGGTTGCGGGGTACAGTGGTCAGCCCCAGCATTTT
once | NA | TRBJ2-1 | TRBV11-2 | CASSFAGSNHEQFF | TGTGCCAGCAGCTTCGCCGGGAGTAATCATGAGCAGTTCTTC
NA | NA | TRBJ1-3 | TRBV28 | CAGSDRLTGNTIYF | TGTGCCGGCTCAGACAGACTGACTGGAAACACCATATATTTT
NA | TRBD2 | TRBJ2-1 | TRBV28 | CASSSLAGGDNEQFF | TGTGCCAGCAGTTCCCTAGCGGGAGGAGACAATGAGCAGTTCTTC
NA | NA | TRBJ1-4 | TRBV7-2 | CASSYGGGNEKLFF | TGTGCCAGCAGCTACGGGGGGGGTAATGAAAAACTGTTTTTT
NA | NA | TRBJ1-1 | TRBV6-1 | CATISRDWNTEAFF | TGTGCTACAATTTCGAGGGACTGGAACACTGAAGCTTTCTTT
few | NA | TRBJ2-7 | TRBV6-1 | CASKGLAETAYEQYF | TGTGCCAGCAAAGGCTTAGCGGAAACCGCCTACGAGCAGTACTTC
NA | TRBD1 | TRBJ1-1 | TRBV30 | CAWSRRQGAEAFF | TGTGCCTGGAGTAGACGACAGGGCGCTGAAGCTTTCTTT
NA | TRBD1 | TRBJ1-1 | TRBV19 | CASSKDRENTEAFF | TGTGCCAGTAGTAAAGACAGGGAGAACACTGAAGCTTTCTTT
NA | NA | TRBJ2-7 | TRBV7-2 | CASSFSLRALGEQYF | TGTGCCAGCAGCTTCTCTCTGCGGGCGTTGGGAGAACAGTACTTC
NA | NA | TRBJ1-2 | TRBV11-1 | CASSLLPTPFGGGYTF | TGTGCCAGCAGCTTACTGCCGACCCCCTTCGGGGGTGGCTACACCTTC
NA | NA | TRBJ1-3 | TRBV5-6 | CASSTGFGSSGNTIYF | TGTGCCAGCAGCACAGGGTTTGGAAGCTCTGGAAACACCATATATTTT
few | TRBD1 | TRBJ2-7 | TRBV10-3 | CAIRAGTGPYEQYF | TGTGCCATCAGGGCTGGGACAGGGCCGTACGAGCAGTACTTC
few | TRBD2 | TRBJ2-1 | TRBV11-3 | CASSATSDEQFF | TGTGCCAGCAGCGCGACTAGCGATGAGCAGTTCTTC
once | NA | TRBJ2-7 | TRBV6-1 | CASSEGRLQTYEQYF | TGTGCCAGCAGTGAAGGTAGACTCCAAACCTACGAGCAGTACTTC
NA | NA | TRBJ1-2 | TRBV30 | CAWSLGGTGYTF | TGTGCCTGGAGCCTGGGAGGGACTGGCTACACCTTC
once | TRBD1 | TRBJ2-7 | TRBV6-1 | CASSARGTGGYEQYF | TGTGCCAGCAGTGCCAGAGGCACAGGGGGCTACGAGCAGTACTTC
NA | TRBD2 | TRBJ2-1 | TRBV11-3 | CASSSGLAGAYNEQFF | TGTGCCAGCAGCTCGGGACTAGCGGGCGCCTACAATGAGCAGTTCTTC
NA | NA | TRBJ1-1 | TRBV4-1 | CASSQPQRGSEAFF | TGCGCCAGCAGCCAACCCCAGAGGGGGTCTGAAGCTTTCTTT
NA | NA | TRBJ2-7 | TRBV5-1 | CASSLEGGATYEQYF | TGCGCCAGCAGCTTGGAAGGGGGGGCCACCTACGAGCAGTACTTC
NA | NA | TRBJ2-7 | TRBV5-1 | CASSLDPSAYEQYF | TGCGCCAGCAGCCTAGATCCCAGCGCCTACGAGCAGTACTTC
NA | TRBD1 | TRBJ1-1 | TRBV20-1 | CSAPGQEIAFF | TGCAGTGCACCCGGACAGGAGATCGCTTTCTTT
NA | TRBD1 | TRBJ1-6 | TRBV18 | CASSPSLSRDRGQQNSPLHF | TGTGCCAGCTCACCATCGTTGAGTCGGGACAGGGGTCAGCAAAATTCACCCCTCCACTTT
NA | TRBD1 | TRBJ2-5 | TRBV19 | CASSTRQGAPGETQYF | TGTGCCAGTAGTACCCGACAGGGGGCTCCGGGGGAGACCCAGTACTTC
NA | NA | TRBJ2-2 | TRBV9 | CASSETTSGGELFF | TGTGCCAGCAGCGAGACTACGTCCGGCGGGGAGCTGTTTTTT
NA | NA | TRBJ1-1 | TRBV15 | CATKQNTEAFF | TGTGCCACCAAGCAGAACACTGAAGCTTTCTTT
NA | NA | TRBJ2-3 | TRBV27 | CASSPTVSTDTQYF | TGTGCCAGCAGTCCAACCGTCAGTACAGATACGCAGTATTTT
NA | NA | TRBJ2-7 | TRBV28 | CASSSLGLRGGDSYEQYF | TGTGCCAGCAGTTCCTTGGGCCTGAGGGGGGGGGACTCCTACGAGCAGTACTTC
few | NA | TRBJ2-3 | TRBV19 | CASRRTVSTDTQYF | TGTGCCAGTCGTAGGACAGTCAGCACAGATACGCAGTATTTT
NA | NA | TRBJ2-2 | TRBV28 | CASSLPAGYAGELFF | TGTGCCAGCAGTTTACCCGCAGGGTACGCCGGGGAGCTGTTTTTT
NA | TRBD1 | TRBJ2-7 | TRBV6-5 | CASSYARDRVREQYF | TGTGCCAGCAGTTACGCCCGGGACAGGGTGCGCGAGCAGTACTTC
NA | NA | TRBJ1-2 | TRBV28 | CASSLPGAEMDGYTF | TGTGCCAGCAGTCTACCTGGGGCGGAGATGGACGGCTACACCTTC